These T cell receptor beta chains were read from a single sample in a study of blood T cells in healthy people across ages. TCRdb reprocessed the 5' RACE reads with MiXCR, giving one entry per CDR3 protein. The sample includes around 1.5 million distinct CDR3 sequences, around 59% seen only once; the top ten take 6.7%. The sample consisted of blood. Receptor source: a man between 18 and 29 years old in good health. Each CDR3 is given with its conserved first and last residue. A D gene is named only where the DNA matches it firmly. The size entry is marked missing in some rows and otherwise reads once, few, many or a size class.

TRBJ2-3 . . TRBV29-1 CSVVPRESNTDTQYF TGCAGCGTTGTTCCCAGGGAATCAAACACAGATACGCAGTATTTT
TRBJ2-2 . . TRBV30 CAWSVRSKNTGELFF TGTGCCTGGAGTGTAAGGTCTAAGAACACCGGGGAGCTGTTTTTT
TRBJ2-7 TRBD1 . TRBV6-1 CASRVTGSHEQYF TGTGCCAGCAGGGTGACAGGGAGCCACGAGCAGTACTTC
TRBJ2-5 . . TRBV5-6 CASSYSTEATQYF TGTGCCAGCAGTTACTCGACCGAAGCGACCCAGTACTTC
TRBJ2-7 . . TRBV6-6 CASCQQGAYEQYF TGTGCCAGCTGCCAACAGGGAGCCTACGAGCAGTACTTC
TRBJ1-4 . . TRBV6-1 CASSELGTVLFF TGTGCCAGCAGTGAATTGGGAACAGTACTGTTTTTT
TRBJ2-2 TRBD1 . TRBV10-3 CAISGGTGQGYNTGELFF TGTGCCATCAGTGGGGGAACCGGACAGGGATACAACACCGGGGAGCTGTTTTTT
TRBJ2-1 . . TRBV7-9 CASSLALWAQQFF TGTGCCAGCAGCTTAGCGCTCTGGGCCCAGCAGTTCTTC
TRBJ2-5 . . TRBV7-3 CASSQKGGLGQETQYF TGTGCCAGCAGTCAAAAGGGCGGGTTAGGGCAAGAGACCCAGTACTTC
TRBJ1-1 . . TRBV10-3 CAIMGTENTEAFF TGTGCCATCATGGGGACTGAGAACACTGAAGCTTTCTTT
TRBJ1-1 . . TRBV3-1 CASSQESQNVNTEAFF TGTGCCAGCAGCCAAGAGTCTCAGAACGTGAACACTGAAGCTTTCTTT
TRBJ2-4 . few TRBV29-1 CSVVPTAKNIQYF TGCAGCGTTGTCCCTACGGCCAAAAACATTCAGTACTTC